Described below is a single T cell receptor (beta chain) sequence and its context. Antigen unknown. The study ran its PCR with 60 Vbeta and 13 Jbeta primers. The method was immunoSEQ multiplex PCR; TCRdb's version includes in-frame clones alone and lacks a portion of them. The sample totals around 130,000 clones. There are 14 residues in the CDR3. Trimming removed 6 bases from V and 8 bases from J; junction bases left unmatched: 11. CDR1 is SQVTM and CDR2 is ANQGSEA in the germline V gene. These data belong to a study of cytomegalovirus exposure and HLA in healthy donors. About the study: Ancestry clustering placed 70% to 90% of approximately 370 genotyped donors in the Caucasian-associated cluster.

Study-level findings and limits: Most TCR beta V segments were productive about 90% or about 30% of the time in an earlier analysis. It was reportedly the case that the classifier diagnosed cytomegalovirus status with high specificity and sensitivity. The CMV antigen specificity of a few CMV-associated chains was confirmed through in vitro analysis.

Sequenced input: PBMCs. This sequence was found in a middle-aged woman in good health and CMV-seronegative. J is TRBJ1-2 and V is TRBV29-1; 11 positions agree with TRBD1. CDR3 in amino acids: CSVATGTGGFGYTF. DNA for the CDR3: TGCAGCGTGGCTACCGGGACAGGGGGGTTCGGCTACACCTTC.